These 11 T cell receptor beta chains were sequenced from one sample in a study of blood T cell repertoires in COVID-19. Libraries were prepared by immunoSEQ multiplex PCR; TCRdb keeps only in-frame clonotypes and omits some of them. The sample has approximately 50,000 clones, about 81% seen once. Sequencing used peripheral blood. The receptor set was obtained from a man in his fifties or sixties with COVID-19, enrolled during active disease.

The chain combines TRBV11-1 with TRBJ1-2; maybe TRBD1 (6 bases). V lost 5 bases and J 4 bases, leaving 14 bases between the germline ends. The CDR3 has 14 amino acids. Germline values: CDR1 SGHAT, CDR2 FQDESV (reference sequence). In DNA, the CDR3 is TGTGCCAGCAGCGTAACAGGGAGCTCCTATGGCTACACCTTC. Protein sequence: CASSVTGSSYGYTF. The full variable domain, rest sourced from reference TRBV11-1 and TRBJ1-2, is EAEVAQSPRYKITEKSQAVAFWCDPISGHATLYWYRQILGQGPELLVQFQDESVVDDSQLPKDRFSAERLKGVDSTLKIQPAELGDSAMYLCASSVTGSSYGYTFGSGTRLTVV.

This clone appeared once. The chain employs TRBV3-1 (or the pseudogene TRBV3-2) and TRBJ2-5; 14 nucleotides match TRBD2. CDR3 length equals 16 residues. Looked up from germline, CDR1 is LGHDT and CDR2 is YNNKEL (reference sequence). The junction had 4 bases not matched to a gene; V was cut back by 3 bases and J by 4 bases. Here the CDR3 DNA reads TGTGCCAGCAGCCAGACTAGCGGGGGGGCCAGAGAGACCCAGTACTTC. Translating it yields CASSQTSGGARETQYF.

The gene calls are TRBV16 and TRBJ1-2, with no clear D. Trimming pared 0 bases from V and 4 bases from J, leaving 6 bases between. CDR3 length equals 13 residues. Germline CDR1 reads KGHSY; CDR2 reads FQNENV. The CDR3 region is CASSQSSSYGYTF. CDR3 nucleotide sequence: TGTGCCAGCAGCCAATCGTCCAGCTATGGCTACACCTTC. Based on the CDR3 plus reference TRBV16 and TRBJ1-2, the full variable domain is GEEVAQTPKHLVRGEGQKAKLYCAPIKGHSYVFWYQQVLKNEFKFLISFQNENVFDETGMPKERFSAKCLPNSPCSLEIQATKLEDSAVYFCASSQSSSYGYTFGSGTRLTVV.

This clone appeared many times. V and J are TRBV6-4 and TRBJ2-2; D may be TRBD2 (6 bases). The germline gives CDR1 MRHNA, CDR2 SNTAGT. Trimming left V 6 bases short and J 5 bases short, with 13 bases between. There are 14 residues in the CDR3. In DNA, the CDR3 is TGTGCCAGCAGCCGGGCGGAGGGGACCGGGGAGCTGTTTTTT. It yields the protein CASSRAEGTGELFF.

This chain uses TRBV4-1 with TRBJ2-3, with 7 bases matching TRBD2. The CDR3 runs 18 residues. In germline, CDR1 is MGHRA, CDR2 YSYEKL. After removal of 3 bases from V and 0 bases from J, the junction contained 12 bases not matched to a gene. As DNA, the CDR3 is TGCGCCAGCAGCCACCCCATGCTGGGGGAGGGGAGCACAGATACGCAGTATTTT. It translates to CASSHPMLGEGSTDTQYF.

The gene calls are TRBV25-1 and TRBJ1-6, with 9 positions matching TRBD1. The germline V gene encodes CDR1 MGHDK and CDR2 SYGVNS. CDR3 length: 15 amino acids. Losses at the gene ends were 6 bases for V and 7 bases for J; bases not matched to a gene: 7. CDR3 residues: CASRPRTGDNSPLHF. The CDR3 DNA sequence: TGTGCCAGCAGGCCCAGGACAGGGGACAATTCACCCCTCCACTTT.

The CDR3 is CASSPWRGAGETQYF. In DNA form, the CDR3 reads TGTGCCAGCAGCCCTTGGCGGGGGGCCGGGGAGACCCAGTACTTC. The V gene is TRBV5-4, the J gene TRBJ2-5, with 8 bases aligning to TRBD2. The CDR3 is 15 residues long. Germline V gene lookup returns CDR1 SGHNT and CDR2 YYREEE (reference sequence). Trimming cost V 4 bases and J 5 bases; bases outside gene matches: 10.

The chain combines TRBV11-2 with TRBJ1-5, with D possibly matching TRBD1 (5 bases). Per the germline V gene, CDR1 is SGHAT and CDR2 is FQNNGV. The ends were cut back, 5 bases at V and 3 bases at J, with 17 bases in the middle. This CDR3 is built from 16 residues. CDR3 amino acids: CASSIPPGTHNQPQHF. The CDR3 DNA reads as TGTGCCAGCAGCATACCACCCGGGACTCACAATCAGCCCCAGCATTTT.

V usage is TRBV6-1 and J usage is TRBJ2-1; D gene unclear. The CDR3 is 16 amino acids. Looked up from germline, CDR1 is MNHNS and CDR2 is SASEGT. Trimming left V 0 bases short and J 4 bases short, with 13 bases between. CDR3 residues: CASSEALGRRYNEQFF. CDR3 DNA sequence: TGTGCCAGCAGTGAAGCGCTAGGCCGAAGATACAATGAGCAGTTCTTC.

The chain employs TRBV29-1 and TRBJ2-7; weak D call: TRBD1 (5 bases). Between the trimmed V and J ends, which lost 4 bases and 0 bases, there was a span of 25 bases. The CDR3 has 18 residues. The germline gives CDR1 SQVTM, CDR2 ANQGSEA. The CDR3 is CSVGVIPTDLNFSYEQYF. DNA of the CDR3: TGCAGCGTTGGGGTCATCCCGACAGACCTAAACTTCTCCTACGAGCAGTACTTC.

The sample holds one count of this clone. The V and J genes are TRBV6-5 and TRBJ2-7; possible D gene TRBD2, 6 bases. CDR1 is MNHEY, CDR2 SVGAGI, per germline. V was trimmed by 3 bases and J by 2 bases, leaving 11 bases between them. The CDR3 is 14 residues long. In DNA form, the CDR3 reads TGTGCCAGCAGTTATGGAGGGCCTGCCTACGAGCAGTACTTC. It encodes CASSYGGPAYEQYF.